Listed here are 18 T cell receptor beta chains from one sample, sequenced in a study of shared clonotypes between healthy human individuals. TCRdb's copy holds only in-frame clones and misses some; the assay was immunoSEQ multiplex PCR. Among 2 million to 3 million clones listed, 80% to 95% were seen once. The source material was naive CD4+ T cells from PBMCs. Subset in this sample: CD45RA+ positively selected. All receptors derive from a man aged 18 to 30 in good health. Some clones in this sample may be carry-over from other donors' samples.

The gene calls are TRBV7-6 and TRBJ2-7; 7 bases line up with TRBD2. The V segment lost 3 bases and the J segment 7 bases; nucleotides outside the gene matches: 9. CDR3 length: 14 amino acids. The V gene's germline CDR1 is SGHVS and CDR2 FNYEAQ. CDR3 protein: CASSLGEGPREQYF. DNA of the CDR3: TGTGCCAGCAGCTTGGGGGAGGGTCCTAGGGAGCAGTACTTC.

This chain joins TRBV30 and TRBJ2-3, with 7 bases aligning to TRBD2. This CDR3 comprises 13 residues. Per the germline V gene, CDR1 is GTSNPN and CDR2 is SVGIG (reference sequence). With V trimmed by 0 bases and J by 5 bases, 2 bases remained unmatched. CDR3 in amino acids: CAWSVAGVDTQYF. The CDR3 DNA reads as TGTGCCTGGAGTGTGGCGGGAGTAGATACGCAGTATTTT. Complete variable domain (other parts from reference TRBV30 and TRBJ2-3): SQTIHQWPATLVQPVGSPLSLECTVEGTSNPNLYWYRQAAGRGLQLLFYSVGIGQISSEVPQNLSASRPQDRQFILSSKKLLLSDSGFYLCAWSVAGVDTQYFGPGTRLTVL.

The chain has TRBV28 and TRBJ2-7, with 9 bases matching TRBD1. CDR1 MDHEN and CDR2 SYDVKM come from the germline V gene. Trimming at V came to 2 bases and at J to 1 base, leaving 6 bases not matched to a gene. This CDR3 is 16 amino acids long. CDR3 in amino acids: CASSLGQGTMSYEQYF. The DNA of the CDR3 is TGTGCCAGCAGTTTAGGACAGGGGACCATGTCCTACGAGCAGTACTTC.

This clone was recorded a few times. This sequence joins TRBV18 and TRBJ1-2; 7 bases match TRBD1. Germline loops: CDR1 KGHSH, CDR2 LQKENI. With V trimmed by 6 bases and J by 0 bases, 7 bases remained unmatched. The CDR3 sequence is 15 residues long. The CDR3 DNA reads TGTGCCAGCTCGCCCACAGGGGATACTAACTATGGCTACACCTTC. Translating it yields CASSPTGDTNYGYTF.

This clone was picked up one time. The chain uses TRBV6-4 and TRBJ1-2, with 7 bases that match TRBD1. The germline V gene has CDR1 MRHNA and CDR2 SNTAGT. The CDR3 has 14 residues. The J segment lost 6 bases and the V segment lost 6 bases, leaving 10 bases of the junction unmatched. The CDR3 sequence is CASRPGQNRDGYTF. CDR3 bases: TGTGCCAGCAGGCCGGGACAGAACCGGGATGGCTACACCTTC.

This CDR3 is CASTFSGDTQYF. The CDR3 DNA is TGTGCCAGCACCTTTAGTGGAGATACGCAGTATTTT. The chain joins TRBV6-1 to TRBJ2-3; D is unresolved. This CDR3 contains 12 residues. The V gene's germline CDR1 is MNHNS and CDR2 SASEGT. V lost 7 bases to trimming and J lost 5 bases, with 10 bases between them.

The chain couples TRBV4-1 to TRBJ1-5; tentative D call: TRBD1 (5 bases). The V gene lost 1 base and the J gene lost 6 bases, with 13 bases spanning the gap. This CDR3 is built from 15 residues. The germline V gene encodes CDR1 MGHRA and CDR2 YSYEKL. The CDR3 sequence: CASSQAQGGGQPQHF. CDR3 coding DNA: TGCGCCAGCAGCCAAGCCCAGGGAGGCGGTCAGCCCCAGCATTTT.

Comments on this clone: Different DNA sequences within this sample yield the same CDR3. The J gene is TRBJ1-2, the V gene TRBV29-1; D might be TRBD1 (5 bases). The germline CDR1 and CDR2 sequences are SQVTM and ANQGSEA. The ends were cut back, 6 bases at V and 2 bases at J, with 10 bases in the middle. The CDR3 is made up of 12 amino acids. As DNA, the CDR3 is TGCAGCGTCGGGGGGACGAACTATGGCTACACCTTC. Encoded protein: CSVGGTNYGYTF.

This clone has just a few counts. The chain links TRBV18 to TRBJ1-1; perhaps TRBD1 as D (5 bases). Germline CDR1 and CDR2: KGHSH and LQKENI. The CDR3 covers 12 residues. The V end lost 4 bases, the J end lost 11 bases, and 14 bases lay between the germline ends. CDR3 coding DNA: TGTGCCAGCTCACGACGGGACGGCGAGGCTTTCTTT. It translates to CASSRRDGEAFF. Using reference TRBV18 and TRBJ1-1 for the parts outside the CDR3, the full variable domain is NAGVMQNPRHLVRRRGQEARLRCSPMKGHSHVYWYRQLPEEGLKFMVYLQKENIIDESGMPKERFSAEFPKEGPSILRIQQVVRGDSAAYFCASSRRDGEAFFGQGTRLTVV.

The chain joins TRBV13 to TRBJ2-3; possibly TRBD1 for D (6 bases). Germline V gene sequence: CDR1 PRHDT, CDR2 FYEKMQ (reference sequence). The V gene lost 5 bases and the J gene lost 4 bases, with 13 bases spanning the gap. The CDR3 covers 14 residues. CDR3 bases: TGTGCCAGCAGCCCTGACAGGCAAGCAGATACGCAGTATTTT. Its translation: CASSPDRQADTQYF.

The rearrangement uses TRBV29-1 and TRBJ1-2; tentative D call: TRBD1 (6 bases). V gave up 4 bases and J gave up 4 bases, with 19 bases separating them. The length of the CDR3 is 15 residues. Per the germline V gene, CDR1 is SQVTM and CDR2 is ANQGSEA. The CDR3 bases are TGCAGCGTTGCCCATCTTTCTGGACAGTTCTATGGCTACACCTTC. It encodes CSVAHLSGQFYGYTF.

This chain connects TRBV5-1 to TRBJ1-1, with D unclear. The length of the CDR3 is 14 residues. The germline V gene encodes CDR1 SGHRS and CDR2 YFSETQ. Trimming pared 7 bases from V and 4 bases from J, leaving 17 bases between. The CDR3 coding sequence is TGCGCCAGCTCCCTCGACACGGGTTTCACTGAAGCTTTCTTT. Translation: CASSLDTGFTEAFF.

The J gene is TRBJ1-5, the V gene TRBV5-1; D remains ambiguous. The CDR3 length is 15 residues. V was cut by 0 bases and J by 4 bases, with 11 bases left in between. Looked up from germline, CDR1 is SGHRS and CDR2 is YFSETQ. CDR3 region: CASSLGTVPNQPQHF. CDR3 nucleotides: TGCGCCAGCAGCTTGGGCACAGTGCCAAATCAGCCCCAGCATTTT.

The rearrangement joins TRBV28 to TRBJ2-7, with D hard to call. CDR3 length equals 14 residues. Trimming stripped 1 base from V and 3 bases from J, with 10 bases between. Germline V gene data show CDR1 as MDHEN and CDR2 as SYDVKM. CDR3 amino acids: CASSLFLRNYEQYF. As DNA, the CDR3 is TGTGCCAGCAGTTTATTTCTACGTAACTACGAGCAGTACTTC.

The chain links TRBV11-3 to TRBJ2-1, with D uncertain. CDR1 is SGHNT and CDR2 is YENEEA in the germline V gene. The CDR3 covers 13 residues. V was trimmed by 1 base and J by 9 bases, leaving 10 bases between them. CDR3 DNA sequence: TGTGCCAGCAGCTTAGGGGCAGGCGGTGAGCAGTTCTTC. It specifies CASSLGAGGEQFF.

With respect to this clone: Other nucleotide sequences in the sample specify the same CDR3. This chain connects TRBV5-1 to TRBJ2-3; TRBD1 agrees at 7 bases. Unmatched junction bases numbered 2, after V lost 4 bases and J lost 0 bases. Per germline, CDR1 SGHRS and CDR2 YFSETQ. The CDR3 runs to 14 residues. CDR3 nucleotides: TGCGCCAGCAGCGGGACAGTAAGCACAGATACGCAGTATTTT. This sequence encodes CASSGTVSTDTQYF. The variable domain in full, with the rest retrieved from reference TRBV5-1 and TRBJ2-3, is KAGVTQTPRYLIKTRGQQVTLSCSPISGHRSVSWYQQTPGQGLQFLFEYFSETQRNKGNFPGRFSGRQFSNSRSEMNVSTLELGDSALYLCASSGTVSTDTQYFGPGTRLTVL.

The rearrangement links TRBV5-8 to TRBJ2-7; D may be TRBD2 (6 bases). Germline V gene data show CDR1 as SGHTS and CDR2 as YDEGEE. This CDR3 is 15 amino acids long. V was trimmed by 4 bases and J by 1 base, leaving 15 bases between them. In DNA, the CDR3 is TGTGCCAGCAGCAGCCGGGACTCCATTTCCTACGAGCAGTACTTC. This codes for CASSSRDSISYEQYF.

The V call is TRBV7-6, the J call TRBJ2-2; no reliable D call. Trimming left V 1 base short and J 1 base short, with 7 bases between. Looked up from germline, CDR1 is SGHVS and CDR2 is FNYEAQ. The CDR3 length is 15 residues. In nucleotides, the CDR3 is TGTGCCAGCAGCTTAGGATTCGGGAACACCGGGGAGCTGTTTTTT. This sequence encodes CASSLGFGNTGELFF. The complete variable domain, with remaining parts taken from reference TRBV7-6 and TRBJ2-2, reads GAGVSQSPRYKVTKRGQDVALRCDPISGHVSLYWYRQALGQGPEFLTYFNYEAQQDKSGLPNDRFSAERPEGSISTLTIQRTEQRDSAMYRCASSLGFGNTGELFFGEGSRLTVL.